This T cell receptor beta chain originates from a study of blood T cell repertoires in COVID-19. About the research overall: COVID-19 samples from acute and convalescent phases originated in the United States, Italy and Spain. Sample material is recorded as cDNA or gDNA derived from T cells, B-cell-depleted T cells, or PBMCs.

As processed by the authors: Amplification of reference gene primers provided the estimated nucleated cell counts. Sequenced by immunoSEQ multiplex PCR; TCRdb stores in-frame clones only, minus some. V, J and clone size are taken as reported in that table, and D and trimming were inferred from the DNA itself. The top ten hold 10% to 13% of the sample, which has more than 110,000 clones, roughly 86% seen once. This CDR3 has 15 residues. CDR1 SGHNT and CDR2 YYREEE come from the germline V gene (reference sequence). The germline V and J ends were trimmed by 10 bases and 1 base, with 19 bases remaining between them.

Sequencing used peripheral blood. This TCR derives from a man between 50 and 59 years old with active or convalescent COVID-19. The chain links TRBV5-4 to TRBJ2-3, with D perhaps matching TRBD1 (6 bases). The CDR3 DNA sequence: TGTGCCGGAGCCGCCCAGGGGAGAGGCACAGATACGCAGTATTTT. Its translation is CAGAAQGRGTDTQYF.